This entry concerns a single T cell receptor beta chain. No cognate antigen has been identified for it. Per-base quality was not reported, and no clone a single base away is much larger than it. The sample belongs to a study of cytomegalovirus exposure and HLA in healthy donors (dated by TCRdb to between 2016 and 2019). For context, the study as a whole: A later analysis indicated that the 90 to 150 validation repertoires were generated on the platform also employed for the roughly 650 repertoires of the first cohort. The aim of the study was to test whether cataloging public T cell receptors could identify signatures of past pathogen exposure. In addition to the first cohort of around 670 subjects, a separate validation cohort of some 120 different subjects was used. High-throughput TCR immunosequencing, statistical association of individual TCRs with disease status, and machine learning were combined to predict cytomegalovirus infection status. Results and caveats for the whole study, not just this receptor: In both the original and validation cohorts, the classifier was reported to diagnose cytomegalovirus status with high specificity and sensitivity. A later analysis lacked HLA typing for the validation cohort, so it scored co-occurrence in that cohort across all 110 or so repertoires. A few of the identified cytomegalovirus-associated TCR beta chains were confirmed in vitro to be specific for cytomegalovirus antigens. Subsequent analysis determined that TCRs grouped into clusters in the first cohort also showed a tendency toward co-occurrence across the 130 or so validation repertoires, and roughly 95% of cluster scores exceeded 0. The study listed 150 to 200 TCR beta chains as associated with cytomegalovirus. It was suggested by the authors that the approach could potentially be generalized to other disease states and immunological phenotypes. While some public TCRs were present in many individuals, most TCR sequences turned up only very rarely across donors.

The library was produced with the immunoSEQ multiplex PCR assay. Under the source paper's analysis protocol: A statistical classification framework was built for diagnosing cytomegalovirus status from the catalog of TCR beta chain sequences. TCRdb retrieved this table from immuneACCESS and kept in-frame rearrangements only. Not all clones are present; in checked studies, unresolved V genes account for under half, and no reason is known for the remainder. V and J calls and clone size are as listed in that table; D and trimming were resolved from the DNA. The table for this sample lists 130,000 to 150,000 clones; 89% of them were counted only once. Roughly 9.2% of the sample belongs to the ten largest clones. The CDR3 runs 13 amino acids, cysteine and phenylalanine included. The read is trimmed to its CDR3 DNA, 39 bases read in frame from base 1. Compared with germline, V lacks 7 bases and J lacks 5 bases; bases without a gene match: 6. CDR1 and CDR2 are read off the germline V gene (reference sequence) as LNHDA and SQIVND.

The donors were included in the validation cohort of 90 to 150 subjects, a group kept apart from the roughly 670-subject first cohort. The sequenced sample consisted of PBMCs. In this chain, TRBV19 is recombined with TRBJ1-1, with 8 bases aligning to TRBD1. This receptor was taken from a woman between 18 and 30 years old in good health and CMV-seropositive. This receptor carries the CDR3 CASTHRGGTEAFF. DNA sequence: TGTGCCAGTACTCACAGGGGGGGAACTGAAGCTTTCTTT.